This T cell receptor beta chain is drawn from a study of blood T cell repertoires in COVID-19. Study in general: PBMCs, B-cell-depleted T cells, or T cells were the source of the cDNA or gDNA that made up the material.

The CDR3 runs to 16 residues. V was clipped by 2 bases and J by 9 bases, with 17 bases between them. Germline V gene sequence: CDR1 SEHNR, CDR2 FQNEAQ (reference sequence). Original analysis: Reference gene primers were amplified, and this amplification served to estimate nucleated cell counts. The repertoire was sequenced with immunoSEQ multiplex PCR; TCRdb's copy has only in-frame clones and lacks some. V, J and clone size were drawn from that table, and D and trimming were deduced from the DNA. The table has 200,000 to 250,000 clones, around 86% seen once. Seattle cases were enrolled at active infection and followed longitudinally.

The V gene is TRBV7-9, the J gene TRBJ1-6; D might be TRBD1 (5 bases). This sequence originates from a woman aged 50 to 60 with COVID-19, enrolled during active disease. Sample: peripheral blood. The CDR3 DNA reads as TGTGCCAGCAGCTTATCGCAGGGCGGTAAAGGTTCACCCCTCCACTTT. It specifies CASSLSQGGKGSPLHF.